These 15 T cell receptor beta chains were all obtained from the same sample, sequenced in a study of regulatory T cells in long-lasting Graves disease. The time point denotes: persistent/refractory GD, antithyroid drugs over 5 years with positive TRAb. PBMC RNA was the source of the TCR library. Arm-PCR of CDR3 regions and iRepertoire HTBI primers were used to build TCR beta libraries. TCRdb itself ran the multiplex PCR reads through MiXCR, one entry per CDR3 protein. Counted here are about 460,000 distinct CDR3 sequences, about 20% occurring once; the ten biggest clones make up 10% to 15%. The sample here was peripheral blood mononuclear cells (PBMCs), taken when the disease was refractory, from a patient treated with antithyroid drugs. These receptors were taken from a female donor with Graves disease.

The V call is TRBV19, the J call TRBJ1-1; D unclear. Germline assignment: CDR1 LNHDA and CDR2 SQIVND (reference sequence). V was cut by 8 bases and J by 5 bases, with 18 bases left in between. CDR3 length: 14 amino acids. In nucleotides, the CDR3 is TGTGCCAGTTTCTCTCGCGGCAGTTGGACTGAAGCTTTCTTT. This codes for CASFSRGSWTEAFF.

The V call is TRBV4-1, the J call TRBJ1-1; D gene unclear. This CDR3 spans 15 amino acids. V lost 2 bases and J lost 1, with 11 bases in between. Germline V lookup: CDR1 MGHRA, CDR2 YSYEKL. For the CDR3, the DNA is TGCGCCAGCAGCCAAAGGACCGTTGGGAACACTGAAGCTTTCTTT. This gives the protein CASSQRTVGNTEAFF.

This clonotype showed up just a few times. V is TRBV27 and J is TRBJ2-4, with D possibly being TRBD2 (6 bases). Germline CDR1 reads MNHEY; CDR2 reads SMNVEV (reference sequence). The CDR3 is made up of 15 amino acids. Trimming cost V 3 bases and J 8 bases, with 17 bases left between them. The CDR3 DNA follows: TGTGCCAGCAGTTTGGCGTGGGGAGGCCGGGACATTCAGTACTTC. Amino acids: CASSLAWGGRDIQYF.

This clonotype was counted a few times. The V call is TRBV18, the J call TRBJ2-5; no clear D. There are 12 residues in the CDR3. CDR1 is KGHSH, CDR2 LQKENI, per germline. Trimming removed 10 bases at V and 2 bases at J, with 11 bases between. CDR3 sequence (DNA): TGTGCCACGAGCCGGATGCAAGAGACCCAGTACTTC. It encodes CATSRMQETQYF.

The chain recombines TRBV9 with TRBJ2-1; either TRBD1 or TRBD2 may supply D (6 bases each). Germline CDR1 is SGDLS and CDR2 is YYNGEE. Trimming removed 0 bases from V and 7 bases from J, with 17 bases in between. The CDR3 covers 16 residues. For the CDR3, the DNA is TGTGCCAGCAGCGTAGATCTGGGGGGCCTCTGGAATGAGCAGTTCTTC. Amino acids: CASSVDLGGLWNEQFF.

J is TRBJ2-7 and V is TRBV19, with TRBD2 matching 14 bases. This CDR3 contains 16 residues. The junction had 7 bases not matched to a gene; V was cut back by 5 bases and J by 4 bases. Germline V gene sequence: CDR1 LNHDA, CDR2 SQIVND (reference sequence). As DNA, the CDR3 is TGTGCCAGTAGTGCCGGGACTAGCGGGAGTAGGTACGAGCAGTACTTC. Translating gives CASSAGTSGSRYEQYF.

This clonotype was recorded a few times. The chain has TRBV20-1 and TRBJ2-7; no firm D call. Trimming pared 0 bases from V and 2 bases from J, leaving 20 bases between. CDR3 length: 17 residues. CDR1 and CDR2 from the germline V gene are DFQATT and SNEGSKA (reference sequence). The CDR3 DNA is TGCAGTGCTAGAGATAGTGGCAGGCAGGTAATAACCTACGAGCAGTACTTC. It specifies CSARDSGRQVITYEQYF.

In this sample, this clonotype turned up a few times. A much larger clone sits a single nucleotide away, making a read error possible. This sequence joins TRBV28 and TRBJ1-1; D remains unclear. Germline V gene lookup returns CDR1 MDHEN and CDR2 SYDVKM. The CDR3 covers 14 residues. The CDR3, as DNA: TGTGCCAGCAGGGTCGGCGGGGAGAACACTGAAGCTCTCTTT. Protein: CASRVGGENTEALF.

The gene calls are TRBV13 and TRBJ2-7, with 12 bases that match TRBD2. The trim removed 5 bases at V and 2 bases at J, leaving 4 bases unmatched. CDR1 and CDR2 from the germline V gene are PRHDT and FYEKMQ (reference sequence). The CDR3 has 15 amino acids. The DNA of the CDR3 is TGTGCCAGCAGCCCTTGGACTAGCGGGACCTACGAGCAGTACTTC. It specifies CASSPWTSGTYEQYF.

The chain carries TRBV6-1 and TRBJ2-7; D not certain. CDR3 size: 14 residues. The V end was cut by 6 bases, the J end by 0 bases, with 12 bases between. Per the germline V gene, CDR1 is MNHNS and CDR2 is SASEGT. CDR3 in DNA: TGTGCCAGCAGCCGAAGGTATAACTCCTACGAGCAGTACTTC. Protein: CASSRRYNSYEQYF.

This clonotype was counted at least ten times. V and J are TRBV7-2 and TRBJ1-2; tentatively, D is TRBD1 (6 bases). V gave up 10 bases and J gave up 8 bases, with 14 bases separating them. CDR1 and CDR2 from the germline V gene are SGHTA and FQGNSA. This CDR3 comprises 11 residues. CDR3 nucleotides: TGTGCCATCCAGGGGTTCAGGGGCTACACCTTC. It is translated as CAIQGFRGYTF.

J is TRBJ2-3 and V is TRBV20-1; D not resolved. CDR3 length: 13 amino acids. V lost 3 bases to trimming and J lost 7 bases, with 14 bases between them. CDR1 is DFQATT and CDR2 is SNEGSKA in the germline V gene (reference sequence). The CDR3 DNA reads TGCAGTGCTAGCCAGACTCCTAGGAATACGCAGTATTTT. Translation: CSASQTPRNTQYF.

A single count supports this clonotype. The chain combines TRBV6-1 with TRBJ2-7; the match to TRBD1 covers 9 bases. Looked up from germline, CDR1 is MNHNS and CDR2 is SASEGT. This CDR3 is 14 amino acids long. The trim removed 6 bases at V and 7 bases at J, leaving 10 bases unmatched. The chain's CDR3 is CASSLTGTGREQYF. CDR3 nucleotide sequence: TGTGCCAGCAGCCTAACCGGGACAGGGCGAGAGCAGTACTTC.

This rearrangement joins TRBV19 to TRBJ1-1; the D is unclear. Germline V gene sequence: CDR1 LNHDA, CDR2 SQIVND (reference sequence). The V and J ends lost 6 bases and 11 bases respectively, with 19 bases between them. This CDR3 is built from 13 residues. The CDR3 region is CASSPLSRKDAFF. For the CDR3, the DNA is TGTGCCAGTAGCCCACTCAGCCGAAAAGACGCTTTCTTT.

In its sample, this clonotype was seen many times. The chain joins TRBV5-1 to TRBJ2-7; tentatively, D is TRBD2 (5 bases). This CDR3 comprises 14 residues. Per germline, CDR1 SGHRS and CDR2 YFSETQ. V dropped 1 base and J dropped 6 bases, with 14 bases sitting between them. CDR3 residues: CASSLYSALSEQYF. The CDR3 DNA reads TGCGCCAGCAGCTTGTATAGCGCCCTGTCCGAGCAGTACTTC.